This TCR beta chain stems from a study of CD8+ T cells in alopecia areata (dated by TCRdb to about 2018). Background on the whole study: The treated patients, all with moderate-to-severe alopecia areata, were enrolled in an open-label pilot trial of oral tofacitinib given at 5 to 10 mg twice daily. To study T cell clonal expansion in alopecia areata, the researchers applied high-throughput TCRbeta sequencing to both the C3H/HeJ mouse model and human patients. Disease severity in treated patients was measured with the SALT score, which quantifies the percentage of affected scalp surface area. Biopsies were taken from tofacitinib-treated patients at baseline and at 4 and 24 weeks of treatment, and a later scalp biopsy was taken in several of the tofacitinib-treated patients. Clonality in the scalp was compared among normal scalp (n=4), patchy alopecia areata scalp (n=8), and alopecia totalis/universalis scalp (n=8). In humans, TCRbeta sequencing was performed on scalp tissue and on sorted CD4+ and CD8+ peripheral blood T cells from healthy controls and from patients with patchy or totalis/universalis alopecia areata. RNA was extracted with the PAXgene miRNA kit for fixed scalp, the miRNeasy kit for PBMCs, and the RNeasy kit for mouse skin. Patients stayed on tofacitinib for 6 to 18 months and then had 6 months of follow-up off drug so that delayed response and recurrence could be assessed. TCRbeta CDR3 regions were amplified by immunoSEQ multiplex PCR using 35 Vbeta forward and 13 Jbeta reverse primers. On the study overall, not on this receptor specifically: Unlike mouse skin, where gammadelta T cells dominate, normal human skin contains resident alphabeta T cells that get sequenced too, which complicates analysis of the scalp TCR repertoire. Compared with mice, TCR sequences shared between patients were less clear, possibly partly because of HLA diversity across the patient population. Scalp clonality and the number of expanded CD8+ clones among the top 100 scalp clones were significantly decreased by tofacitinib. Lesional scalp, especially in alopecia totalis/universalis, showed higher clonality and more expanded CD8+ clones than normal scalp, suggesting antigenic drive. During tofacitinib treatment, many expanded lesional clones stuck around in both scalp and blood, and this persistence may partly explain why relapse happens after treatment is stopped. Because the treated cohort was small and had only one nonresponder, larger studies are needed to examine links between baseline CD8+ expansion and response.

The library was made by the immunoSEQ multiplex PCR assay. RNA was extracted from all samples and reverse transcribed into cDNA as template for TCR sequencing. First-strand cDNA was synthesized with SuperScript III using a 2:1 mix of oligo-dT and random hexamers. A synthetic immune receptor repertoire was used to gauge amplification bias, and whatever bias remained was removed computationally. The paper's processing steps were these. After raw reads were preprocessed to remove errors, the CDR3 was defined following IMGT conventions as running from the conserved cysteine to phenylalanine. Clonality was computed as 1 minus the Shannon entropy, with the entropy normalized by log2 of the number of productive unique TCRs. CD4 or CD8 identity of scalp clones was inferred by cross-referencing scalp TCRbeta sequences with sorted blood CD4 and CD8 repertoires. This is the immuneACCESS table as TCRdb keeps it, with only in-frame sequences that have V and J called. A part of the clones is gone; compared with another copy, unresolved V genes explain less than half, and the rest is unexplained. The V and J calls and the clone size are those of that table, but D and trimming were determined from the DNA. The sample table lists about 100,000 clones, roughly two fifths of them with a count of one. The top ten clones comprise 18% of the sample.

The time point label on this specimen signifies: 24 weeks on oral tofacitinib. The sample's treatment or condition label, in plain terms: oral pan-JAK inhibitor, 5-10 mg twice daily. From alopecia areata patients, peripheral blood was collected along with lesional scalp punch biopsies. PBMCs were isolated by density centrifugation and stained for CD3, CD4 and CD8, and CD4+ and CD8+ T cells were sorted on a FACSAria. The cysteine opens and the phenylalanine closes a CDR3 of 14 amino acids. The sequence is cut down to CDR3 DNA, 42 bases in frame from base 1. CDR1 and CDR2 (SGHKS, YYEKEE) derive from the germline V gene (reference sequence). V and J lose 0 bases and 3 bases, and a span of 10 bases separates them. A word on this clone: Its specific antigen is unknown. One base away there is no much larger clone; base qualities are not given.

The material sequenced was CD8+ T cells sorted from blood, taken at week 24, from a patient treated with tofacitinib. This clonotype was obtained from a human donor with alopecia areata. The sequence joins TRBV5-5 to TRBJ2-7; TRBD2 is possibly the D segment (6 matching bases). The sequence in DNA is TGTGCCAGCAGCTTGGGTGGAGGGAGCTACGAGCAGTACTTC. It is translated as CASSLGGGSYEQYF.